This T cell receptor beta chain was captured by sequencing in a study of OX40 agonist ivuxolimab in advanced cancers. The CDR3 contains 14 residues. Germline CDR1 is SGHTA and CDR2 is FQGTGA. With 5 bases removed from V and 8 bases from J, the gap between germline ends came to 18 bases. TCRdb's copy holds only in-frame clones and misses some; the assay was immunoSEQ multiplex PCR. The data hold about 91,000 clones, with 84% observed a single time. The receptor was isolated from an adult with an advanced solid tumor such as melanoma, head and neck, liver or kidney cancer. V gene TRBV7-3 combines with J gene TRBJ1-1, with D unresolved. Specimen: CD4+ or CD8+ T cells sorted from blood, collected in a trial of the OX40 agonist ivuxolimab. The CDR3 nucleotides are TGTGCCAGCAGCCCCGGTGCTCGGCACCGCGAAGCTTTCTTT. Protein sequence: CASSPGARHREAFF.